This T cell receptor beta chain comes out of a study of cytomegalovirus exposure and HLA in healthy donors. Across the whole study: In a later analysis, it was reported that the roughly 120 validation repertoires had been produced on the same platform as the 500 to 750 repertoires belonging to the first cohort. Study-wide findings and caveats: Across donors, most TCRs were seen rarely, yet some public ones were widespread.

A word on this clone: The target antigen is unknown.

The CDR3 is made up of 13 amino acids. V shed 8 bases, J shed 7 bases, and the junction held 8 bases outside the gene matches. The germline CDR1 and CDR2 sequences are GTSNPN and SVGIG (reference sequence). Here immunoSEQ multiplex PCR was the method, and the copy in TCRdb shows in-frame clones only, minus some. The sample has 130,000 to 150,000 clones, roughly 89% seen once. This sequence joins TRBV30 and TRBJ1-6; 7 positions agree with TRBD1. This receptor was obtained from a woman under 30 in good health and CMV-seropositive. The sequenced sample consisted of PBMCs. CDR3 protein: CAGGTANNSPLHF. In DNA, the CDR3 is TGTGCCGGAGGGACAGCCAACAATTCACCCCTCCACTTT. Variable domain in full (rest from reference TRBV30 and TRBJ1-6): SQTIHQWPATLVQPVGSPLSLECTVEGTSNPNLYWYRQAAGRGLQLLFYSVGIGQISSEVPQNLSASRPQDRQFILSSKKLLLSDSGFYLCAGGTANNSPLHFGNGTRLTVT.